This T cell receptor beta chain was sequenced in a study of blood T cell repertoires in COVID-19. Those who participated ranged in age from roughly 18 to 90 years and resided in about 24 US areas. Trimming took 0 bases from V and 4 from J, leaving 12 bases between them. Germline CDR1 and CDR2: MGHRA and YSYEKL. The CDR3 has 15 residues. Sequencing was performed with immunoSEQ multiplex PCR; in TCRdb, only in-frame clones are kept and a portion is missing. The sample has some 260,000 clones; about 86% are singletons. J is TRBJ1-1 and V is TRBV4-1; D is ambiguous. Material: PBMCs or T cells enriched from blood (not recorded which). The sequence derives from a man aged 25 to 40 with acute COVID-19. The CDR3 protein is CASSQEPFEGTEAFF. CDR3 DNA: TGCGCCAGCAGCCAAGAGCCCTTTGAGGGCACTGAAGCTTTCTTT.